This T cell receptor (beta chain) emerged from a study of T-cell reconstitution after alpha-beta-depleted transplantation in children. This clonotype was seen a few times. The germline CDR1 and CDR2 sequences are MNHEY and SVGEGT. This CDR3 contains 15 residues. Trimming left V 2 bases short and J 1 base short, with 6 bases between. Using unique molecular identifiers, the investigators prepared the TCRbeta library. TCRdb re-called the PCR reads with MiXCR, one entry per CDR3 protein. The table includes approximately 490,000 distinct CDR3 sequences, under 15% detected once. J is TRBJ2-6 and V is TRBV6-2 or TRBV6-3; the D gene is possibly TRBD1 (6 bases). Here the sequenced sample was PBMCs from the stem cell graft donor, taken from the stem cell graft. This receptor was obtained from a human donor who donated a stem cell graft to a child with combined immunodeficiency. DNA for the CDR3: TGTGCCAGCAGTTACAGGGGGTCTGGGGCCAACGTCCTGACTTTC. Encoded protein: CASSYRGSGANVLTF.